This T cell receptor (beta chain) was observed in a study of Ad26.COV2.S vaccination and SARS-CoV-2 variants. Profiled with immunoSEQ multiplex PCR; TCRdb holds only in-frame clones, not every one. This table has about 350,000 clones, around 89% appearing once. The treatment denotes: over 15 received Ad26.COV2.S at low or high dose, single or two shots; 5 received placebo; per-sample allocation not given. Samples came from day 63 after the first vaccine or placebo injection. CDR1 SGHTA and CDR2 FQGNSA come from the germline V gene. Trimming removed 5 bases from V and 1 base from J; junction bases left unmatched: 6. The CDR3 is 15 amino acids.

The sequence derives from a person between 18 and 65 years old who received the Ad26.COV2.S COVID-19 vaccine or a placebo. The sample consisted of peripheral blood, taken in a trial of Ad26.COV2.S vaccine versus placebo. The V gene is TRBV7-2, the J gene TRBJ2-3, with TRBD1 matching over 7 bases. The CDR3 DNA is TGTGCCAGCAGCACGTCAACAGGGGGCACAGATACGCAGTATTTT. The encoded protein is CASSTSTGGTDTQYF.